This TCR beta chain was observed in a study of neoadjuvant anti-PD-1 for oral cavity cancer. The germline CDR1 and CDR2 sequences are KGHSH and LQKENI. With 0 bases removed from V and 4 bases from J, the gap between germline ends came to 9 bases. The CDR3 extends over 14 amino acids. Stated time point: after neoadjuvant nivolumab, at surgical resection. Clones were read by immunoSEQ multiplex PCR, and TCRdb kept only the in-frame ones, dropping some. Of over 65,000 clones in the sample, roughly nine tenths were seen once. Source: PBMCs, taken after nivolumab (anti-PD-1) treatment. The TCR sequence derives from a person aged 35 to 85 with oral cavity squamous cell carcinoma. This chain links TRBV18 with TRBJ1-1; possibly TRBD1 for D (5 bases). The CDR3 reads CASSPPTVITEAFF. CDR3 DNA sequence: TGTGCCAGCTCACCACCGACAGTAATCACTGAAGCTTTCTTT.